This T cell receptor beta chain was identified during a study of patients and donors after allogeneic stem cell transplantation. The CDR3 consists of 15 residues. With 4 bases clipped from V and 2 bases from J, the junction kept 4 bases outside the gene matches. Germline V CDR1 and CDR2: LGHDT, YNNKEL (reference sequence). TCRdb reprocessed the RT-PCR reads with MiXCR, giving one entry per CDR3 protein. The data contain 150,000 to 200,000 distinct CDR3 sequences, 30% of them singletons. Sequencing input: blood, either unsorted or a sorted T cell fraction (not recorded which). V and J are TRBV3-1 and TRBJ2-1, with 8 bases lining up with TRBD2. The source is a human donor who was either an allogeneic HSCT recipient or a stem cell or donor lymphocyte infusion donor (not recorded which). It is not recorded whose cells these are; they may come from a transplant donor. The CDR3 sequence is CASSRAGGTYNEQFF. The CDR3 DNA follows: TGTGCCAGCAGCCGGGCGGGAGGAACCTACAATGAGCAGTTCTTC.